These 5 T cell receptor beta chains were all obtained from the same sample, sequenced in a study of blood T cell repertoires in COVID-19 (dated by TCRdb to the early 2020s). Library construction relied on the immunoSEQ multiplex PCR assay. TCRdb holds this immuneACCESS table with in-frame rearrangements only. Some clones are missing; in checked studies, unresolved V genes explain under half, and the rest has no known cause. The sample data list a few hundred thousand clones, and more than 70% of these were observed just once. The biggest ten clones account for 0.85% to 1.3% of the sample. Material for sequencing was PBMCs or T cells enriched from blood (not recorded which). These receptors came from a woman under 40 who had been exposed to COVID-19.

V gene TRBV6-6 combines with J gene TRBJ1-1; the D gene is possibly TRBD1 (5 bases). The CDR3 length is 15 residues. From germline, CDR1 is MNHNY and CDR2 SVGAGI (reference sequence). The V end lost 2 bases, the J end lost 6 bases, and 16 bases lay between the germline ends. CDR3 protein: CASSYLGAGGPEAFF. Written as DNA, the CDR3 is TGTGCCAGCAGTTACCTGGGAGCGGGGGGTCCTGAAGCTTTCTTT.

The chain recombines TRBV4-2 with TRBJ2-2; the match to TRBD2 covers 10 bases. Per germline, CDR1 LGHNA and CDR2 YNFKEQ. V was pared by 0 bases and J by 6 bases, with 13 bases of the junction left unmatched. CDR3 length: 19 amino acids. This CDR3 is CASSQDPASGSIGAGELFF. The CDR3 DNA follows: TGTGCCAGCAGCCAAGACCCCGCTAGCGGGAGTATAGGGGCCGGGGAGCTGTTTTTT.

The genes are TRBV5-1 and TRBJ2-7; 9 bases agree with TRBD1. Germline V lookup: CDR1 SGHRS, CDR2 YFSETQ. V shed 4 bases and J 5 bases; nucleotides not matched to a gene: 7. CDR3 size: 14 residues. CDR3 residues: CASSRTGDGHEQYF. DNA of the CDR3: TGCGCCAGCAGCCGGACAGGGGACGGCCACGAGCAGTACTTC.

The chain is built from TRBV12-3 or TRBV12-4 and TRBJ2-7, with 8 nucleotides matching TRBD2. The CDR3 spans 13 residues. V trimming: 6 bases; J trimming: 2 bases; junction bases outside the gene matches: 3. The CDR3 sequence is CASRASGPYEQYF. DNA for the CDR3: TGTGCCAGCAGGGCTAGCGGGCCCTACGAGCAGTACTTC.

The CDR3 coding sequence is TGTGCCTGGAGTGCCAGCGGAGGAGGGGATTCACCCCTCCACTTT. Protein sequence: CAWSASGGGDSPLHF. This chain joins TRBV30 and TRBJ1-6; D may be TRBD1 (5 bases). From germline, CDR1 is GTSNPN and CDR2 SVGIG (reference sequence). The CDR3 extends over 15 amino acids. V lost 1 base to trimming and J lost 8 bases, with 15 bases between them.